Listed here are 22 T cell receptor beta chains from one sample, sequenced in a study of T cell responses to AZD1222 COVID-19 vaccine. Repertoires were generated with immunoSEQ multiplex PCR, while TCRdb's copy carries only in-frame clones and drops some. Among just under 95,000 clones listed, under 90% were seen once. The sample was peripheral blood, taken on day 0 of AZD1222 vaccination. The receptors stem from an adult in good health.

This chain connects TRBV5-1 to TRBJ2-5, with 7 bases identical to TRBD1. V shed 7 bases and J 2 bases; nucleotides not matched to a gene: 11. The V gene's germline CDR1 is SGHRS and CDR2 YFSETQ. The CDR3 has 15 residues. Here the CDR3 reads CASDLTPGQQETQYF. CDR3 sequence (DNA): TGCGCCAGCGACCTTACCCCGGGACAGCAAGAGACCCAGTACTTC.

The rearrangement joins TRBV6-6 to TRBJ2-2; tentatively, D is TRBD1 (6 bases). Trimming took 5 bases from V and 9 from J, leaving 22 bases between them. Germline CDR1 MNHNY, CDR2 SVGAGI (reference sequence). The CDR3 has 16 amino acids. The CDR3 DNA sequence: TGTGCCAGCAGTGCACGGACAGTAAATATGTTCAGGGAGCTGTTTTTT. It is translated as CASSARTVNMFRELFF.

The chain has TRBV7-2 and TRBJ1-6; 9 bases agree with TRBD1. V dropped 2 bases and J dropped 8; count of bases not matched to a gene: 4. Germline values: CDR1 SGHTA, CDR2 FQGNSA. This CDR3 has 15 residues. This CDR3 is CASSLIWDRDSPLHF. Here the CDR3 DNA reads TGTGCCAGCAGCTTAATATGGGACAGGGATTCACCCCTCCACTTT.

This clone appeared a few times. The chain employs TRBV18 and TRBJ1-1; D call uncertain. This CDR3 contains 14 residues. The germline V gene has CDR1 KGHSH and CDR2 LQKENI. Trimming shortened V by 8 bases and J by 0 bases, and 13 bases separated the two germline ends. CDR3: CASRMDGLNTEAFF. The CDR3 DNA reads TGTGCCAGCCGGATGGACGGCCTGAACACTGAAGCTTTCTTT. Filled out from reference TRBV18 and TRBJ1-1, the complete variable domain reads NAGVMQNPRHLVRRRGQEARLRCSPMKGHSHVYWYRQLPEEGLKFMVYLQKENIIDESGMPKERFSAEFPKEGPSILRIQQVVRGDSAAYFCASRMDGLNTEAFFGQGTRLTVV.

This chain links TRBV3-1 (or the pseudogene TRBV3-2) with TRBJ2-1; 12 nucleotides agree with TRBD2. Trimming cost V 0 bases and J 8 bases; bases outside gene matches: 11. The germline CDR1 and CDR2 sequences are LGHDT and YNNKEL (reference sequence). The CDR3 runs 18 residues. The CDR3 nucleotides read TGTGCCAGCAGCCAAGATAGCCCCGGGACTAGCGGGCGGGATGAGCAGTTCTTC. It encodes CASSQDSPGTSGRDEQFF.

This clone was picked up one time. This sequence joins TRBV29-1 and TRBJ1-1; D is uncertain. The CDR3 runs 12 residues. V shed 3 bases and J shed 3 bases, with 8 bases lying between them. CDR1 is SQVTM, CDR2 ANQGSEA, per germline. The CDR3 coding sequence is TGCAGCGTTGAGGTCTCCGACACTGAAGCTTTCTTT. It is translated as CSVEVSDTEAFF.

The chain combines TRBV21-1 with TRBJ2-7; the table's D call of TRBD2 was not tested on the DNA. TRBV21-1 is an annotated pseudogene. The CDR3 loop spans 18 amino acids. The CDR3 loop is CASSKWSGGLAGGYEQYF. The CDR3 DNA follows: TGTGCCAGCAGCAAATGGTCTGGCGGACTAGCAGGGGGCTACGAGCAGTACTTC.

The gene calls are TRBV29-1 and TRBJ1-4; 7 nucleotides agree with TRBD1. The CDR3 length is 13 residues. The ends lost 6 bases at V and 3 bases at J; junction bases unmatched: 4. Germline V gene sequence: CDR1 SQVTM, CDR2 ANQGSEA. The DNA for the CDR3 is TGCAGCGTACCCGGGACAGCTAATGAAAAACTGTTTTTT. It codes for CSVPGTANEKLFF.

This clone was seen just once. The chain links TRBV6-5 to TRBJ2-3; unclear D gene. The ends were cut back, 4 bases at V and 2 bases at J, with 10 bases in the middle. The CDR3 totals 14 residues. In germline, CDR1 is MNHEY, CDR2 SVGAGI. CDR3 nucleotide sequence: TGTGCCAGCAGTTCCCCAGGTTCCACAGATACGCAGTATTTT. Protein product: CASSSPGSTDTQYF.

V gene TRBV7-2 combines with J gene TRBJ2-1, with 13 nucleotides matching TRBD2. CDR3 length: 16 residues. The V gene end was trimmed by 4 bases and the J gene end by 10 bases; junction bases not matched to a gene: 10. Germline V gene data show CDR1 as SGHTA and CDR2 as FQGNSA. This chain's CDR3 is CASSSWTSGGVGEQFF. As DNA, the CDR3 is TGTGCCAGCAGCTCCTGGACTAGCGGGGGCGTGGGAGAGCAGTTCTTC.

This clone was picked up a small number of times. The chain links TRBV5-6 to TRBJ1-3, with TRBD1 as a possible D gene (5 bases). CDR1 SGHDT and CDR2 YYEEEE come from the germline V gene. There are 16 residues in the CDR3. The V end lost 2 bases, the J end lost 3 bases, and 15 bases lay between the germline ends. In nucleotides, the CDR3 is TGTGCCAGCAGCTTTTTCTCAGGGACCTATGGAAACACCATATATTTT. This gives the protein CASSFFSGTYGNTIYF.

This rearrangement joins TRBV5-1 to TRBJ2-7; TRBD1 agrees at 7 bases. The germline CDR1 and CDR2 sequences are SGHRS and YFSETQ. The CDR3 spans 16 residues. The trim removed 0 bases at V and 0 bases at J, leaving 6 bases unmatched. In nucleotides, the CDR3 is TGCGCCAGCAGCTTGGTAGGGGACAGAAGCTCCTACGAGCAGTACTTC. This translates into CASSLVGDRSSYEQYF.

The chain uses TRBV5-1 and TRBJ1-1; weak D call: TRBD1 (6 bases). V shed 4 bases and J shed 4 bases, with 20 bases lying between them. Germline lookup yields CDR1 SGHRS and CDR2 YFSETQ. The CDR3 totals 16 residues. The CDR3: CASSPRSAGAGTEAFF. CDR3 sequence (DNA): TGCGCCAGCAGCCCACGATCCGCAGGGGCGGGCACTGAAGCTTTCTTT.

This clone ranks as medium-sized (0.01 to 0.1%). J is TRBJ2-1 and V is TRBV2; 10 bases line up with TRBD2. The J segment lost 4 bases and the V segment lost 3 bases, leaving 6 bases of the junction unmatched. This CDR3 has 16 amino acids. In germline, CDR1 is SNHLY, CDR2 FYNNEI. The CDR3 reads CASSEASGGFYNEQFF. The DNA for the CDR3 is TGTGCCAGCAGTGAGGCTAGCGGGGGCTTTTACAATGAGCAGTTCTTC.

J is TRBJ2-3 and V is TRBV19, with 9 positions matching TRBD1. The V gene's germline CDR1 is LNHDA and CDR2 SQIVND (reference sequence). With 0 bases clipped from V and 3 bases from J, the junction kept 1 base outside the gene matches. The CDR3 spans 15 residues. The CDR3, as DNA: TGTGCCAGTAGTATAGAGGACAGGGGAACAGATACGCAGTATTTT. Translating gives CASSIEDRGTDTQYF.

V and J are TRBV6-5 and TRBJ2-1; no clear D gene. From germline, CDR1 is MNHEY and CDR2 SVGAGI. The CDR3 runs 13 residues. The V and J ends lost 2 bases and 9 bases respectively, with 11 bases between them. The CDR3 reads CASSYPVTGEQFF. CDR3 coding DNA: TGTGCCAGCAGTTACCCGGTGACGGGTGAGCAGTTCTTC.

The V gene is TRBV6-5, the J gene TRBJ2-7; 9 bases line up with TRBD1. The ends lost 2 bases at V and 4 bases at J; junction bases unmatched: 3. The CDR3 has 14 residues. Germline CDR1 reads MNHEY; CDR2 reads SVGAGI. This CDR3 is CASSYGTGLYEQYF. The CDR3 region has the DNA TGTGCCAGCAGTTACGGGACAGGGTTGTACGAGCAGTACTTC.

This clone was seen only a few times. The chain combines TRBV24-1 with TRBJ2-7, with D perhaps TRBD1 or TRBD2 (6 bases each). V was clipped by 5 bases and J by 8 bases, with 18 bases between them. CDR1 KGHDR and CDR2 SFDVKD come from the germline V gene. This CDR3 comprises 14 residues. CDR3 nucleotide sequence: TGTGCCACCAGTGCCCATGGGGGGCGGGCAAAGCAGTACTTC. Residues: CATSAHGGRAKQYF.

The V gene is TRBV5-1, the J gene TRBJ2-1; 10 nucleotides align to TRBD2. Germline CDR1 and CDR2: SGHRS and YFSETQ. J gave up 2 bases and V 5 bases, and 7 bases lay outside the gene matches. CDR3 length: 16 residues. CDR3 in DNA: TGCGCCAGCAGTAGTAGCGGGGGGTCGGCCTACAATGAGCAGTTCTTC. Translated, it gives CASSSSGGSAYNEQFF. Based on the CDR3 plus reference TRBV5-1 and TRBJ2-1, the full variable domain is KAGVTQTPRYLIKTRGQQVTLSCSPISGHRSVSWYQQTPGQGLQFLFEYFSETQRNKGNFPGRFSGRQFSNSRSEMNVSTLELGDSALYLCASSSSGGSAYNEQFFGPGTRLTVL.

This chain links TRBV11-2 with TRBJ2-7, with D unresolved. Germline values: CDR1 SGHAT, CDR2 FQNNGV. Trimming took 4 bases from V and 6 from J, leaving 10 bases between them. The CDR3 covers 12 residues. As DNA, the CDR3 is TGTGCCAGCAGCTCGAGCAATACCGAGCAGTACTTC. Encoded protein: CASSSSNTEQYF.

V gene TRBV18 combines with J gene TRBJ1-3; 11 positions match TRBD1. The CDR3 is made up of 17 amino acids. With V trimmed by 3 bases and J by 0 bases, 4 bases remained unmatched. Germline V gene lookup returns CDR1 KGHSH and CDR2 LQKENI. The CDR3 region has the DNA TGTGCCAGCTCACCCCTTGGGACAGGGGGCTCTGGAAACACCATATATTTT. This translates into CASSPLGTGGSGNTIYF.

V is TRBV19 and J is TRBJ1-5; tentatively, D is TRBD1 (5 bases). The CDR3 is made up of 17 amino acids. Germline V gene lookup returns CDR1 LNHDA and CDR2 SQIVND (reference sequence). Trimming stripped 2 bases from V and 3 bases from J, with 17 bases between. Written as DNA, the CDR3 is TGTGCCAGTAGTATAAATCGGATGGGGGAAAACAATCAGCCCCAGCATTTT. Its protein is CASSINRMGENNQPQHF.